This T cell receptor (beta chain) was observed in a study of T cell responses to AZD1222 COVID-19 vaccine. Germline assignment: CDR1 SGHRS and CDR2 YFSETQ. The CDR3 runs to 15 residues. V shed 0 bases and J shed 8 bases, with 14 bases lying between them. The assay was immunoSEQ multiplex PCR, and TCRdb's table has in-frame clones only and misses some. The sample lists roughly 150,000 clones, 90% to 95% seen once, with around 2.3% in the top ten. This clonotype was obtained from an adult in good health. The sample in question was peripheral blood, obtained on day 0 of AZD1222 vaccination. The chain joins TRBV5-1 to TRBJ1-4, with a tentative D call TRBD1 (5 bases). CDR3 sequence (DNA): TGCGCCAGCAGCTTGGGCGGGGGGGATACCGAAAAACTGTTTTTT. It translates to CASSLGGGDTEKLFF. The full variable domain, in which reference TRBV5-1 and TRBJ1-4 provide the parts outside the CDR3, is KAGVTQTPRYLIKTRGQQVTLSCSPISGHRSVSWYQQTPGQGLQFLFEYFSETQRNKGNFPGRFSGRQFSNSRSEMNVSTLELGDSALYLCASSLGGGDTEKLFFGSGTQLSVL.